Following are 27 T cell receptor beta chains from one sample sequenced in a study of resident and recirculating memory T cells in vitiligo. Generated by immunoSEQ multiplex PCR, the TCRdb table keeps only in-frame clones and is missing some. The table has tens of thousands of clones, about 92% seen once. The source material was blood. Every receptor here comes from a male donor with vitiligo.

This chain joins TRBV11-2 and TRBJ2-4, with TRBD1 identical over 9 bases. Germline CDR1 reads SGHAT; CDR2 reads FQNNGV. V was pared by 3 bases and J by 10 bases, with 4 bases of the junction left unmatched. The CDR3 runs to 13 residues. The CDR3 bases are TGTGCCAGCAGCTTCGATGACAGGGGGATTCAGTACTTC. Translation gives CASSFDDRGIQYF.

This sequence joins TRBV28 and TRBJ2-5, with D possibly TRBD2 on 6 matching bases. Germline lookup yields CDR1 MDHEN and CDR2 SYDVKM. This CDR3 is built from 13 residues. V was cut by 2 bases and J by 4 bases, with 8 bases left in between. This CDR3 reads CASSLRDLETQYF. The CDR3 DNA follows: TGTGCCAGCAGTTTAAGGGACTTAGAGACCCAGTACTTC.

This chain connects TRBV11-2 to TRBJ2-5; D unresolved. CDR3 size: 16 residues. Trimming took 1 base from V and 1 from J, leaving 13 bases between them. Per the germline V gene, CDR1 is SGHAT and CDR2 is FQNNGV. Written as DNA, the CDR3 is TGTGCCAGCAGCTTAGGAATTAGCCTAACCCAAGAGACCCAGTACTTC. Translated, it gives CASSLGISLTQETQYF.

The V gene is TRBV9, the J gene TRBJ1-2, with D perhaps TRBD1 (5 bases). Germline-derived CDR1 and CDR2 are SGDLS and YYNGEE. CDR3 length equals 14 residues. V gave up 0 bases and J gave up 3 bases, with 9 bases separating them. The DNA of the CDR3 is TGTGCCAGCAGCGTAGAAGTGGGGCACTATGGCTACACCTTC. As protein: CASSVEVGHYGYTF.

The chain combines TRBV7-2 with TRBJ2-1; TRBD1 matches 7 bases. Trimming took 5 bases from V and 4 from J; bases not matched to a gene: 8. Per germline, CDR1 SGHTA and CDR2 FQGNSA. The CDR3 is 15 amino acids. The chain's CDR3 is CASSTYRGPYNEQFF. Here the CDR3 DNA reads TGTGCCAGCAGCACTTACAGGGGCCCTTACAATGAGCAGTTCTTC. Full variable domain (outside the CDR3, taken from reference TRBV7-2 and TRBJ2-1): GAGVSQSPSNKVTEKGKDVELRCDPISGHTALYWYRQSLGQGLEFLIYFQGNSAPDKSGLPSDRFSAERTGGSVSTLTIQRTQQEDSAVYLCASSTYRGPYNEQFFGPGTRLTVL.

The genes are TRBV28 and TRBJ2-7, with D unresolved. V dropped 1 base and J dropped 4 bases, with 20 bases sitting between them. This CDR3 spans 17 amino acids. Germline V gene lookup returns CDR1 MDHEN and CDR2 SYDVKM. The CDR3 DNA follows: TGTGCCAGCAGTTTATCCCCTTACAACAACGGCAGGTACGAGCAGTACTTC. Encoded protein: CASSLSPYNNGRYEQYF. The whole variable domain, filled in from reference TRBV28 and TRBJ2-7, reads DVKVTQSSRYLVKRTGEKVFLECVQDMDHENMFWYRQDPGLGLRLIYFSYDVKMKEKGDIPEGYSVSREKKERFSLILESASTNQTSMYLCASSLSPYNNGRYEQYFGPGTRLTVT.

CDR3 in amino acids: CASSPSVAVTDTQYF. The DNA of the CDR3 is TGTGCCAGCAGCCCCTCCGTAGCGGTCACAGATACGCAGTATTTT. The chain uses TRBV27 and TRBJ2-3, with D possibly TRBD2 on 6 matching bases. Germline CDR1 reads MNHEY; CDR2 reads SMNVEV (reference sequence). The CDR3 loop spans 15 amino acids. V lost 6 bases and J lost 2, with 15 bases in between.

As DNA, the CDR3 is TGTGCCAGCAGCGCTAGCGGGATTGAGACCCAGTACTTC. This translates into CASSASGIETQYF. This rearrangement joins TRBV9 to TRBJ2-5; 9 nucleotides align to TRBD2. Germline-derived CDR1 and CDR2 are SGDLS and YYNGEE. Trimming cost V 3 bases and J 5 bases; bases outside gene matches: 2. This CDR3 comprises 13 residues.

In its sample, this clone was seen a few times. This chain connects TRBV11-2 to TRBJ2-1, with a weak D call TRBD2 (6 bases). The CDR3 spans 12 residues. CDR1 and CDR2 (germline): SGHAT, FQNNGV. V dropped 11 bases and J dropped 8 bases, with 16 bases sitting between them. The CDR3 nucleotides are TGTGCCTCCGGCGCGGGATTTCATGAGCAGTTCTTC. As protein: CASGAGFHEQFF.

The chain links TRBV18 to TRBJ2-7; D unresolved. The CDR3 sequence is 13 residues long. V lost 3 bases, J lost 7 bases, and 13 bases lay in between. Per the germline V gene, CDR1 is KGHSH and CDR2 is LQKENI. The CDR3 nucleotides are TGTGCCAGCTCACCCCCAGAGGCTAGGGAGCAGTACTTC. Encoded protein: CASSPPEAREQYF.

J is TRBJ1-4 and V is TRBV5-1, with D possibly being TRBD1 (6 bases). Germline V gene lookup returns CDR1 SGHRS and CDR2 YFSETQ. Trimming took 4 bases from V and 6 from J, leaving 13 bases between them. This CDR3 is built from 14 residues. The CDR3 nucleotides are TGCGCCAGCAGCCCACCAGCAGGGGATGAAAAACTGTTTTTT. This sequence encodes CASSPPAGDEKLFF.

The rearrangement links TRBV7-9 to TRBJ2-7, with 9 positions matching TRBD1. This CDR3 region has 14 residues. The V gene end was trimmed by 1 base and the J gene end by 4 bases; junction bases not matched to a gene: 2. Germline V lookup: CDR1 SEHNR, CDR2 FQNEAQ (reference sequence). CDR3 DNA sequence: TGTGCCAGCAGCTTAGGGGGACAGGGATACGAGCAGTACTTC. It codes for CASSLGGQGYEQYF. Full variable domain (remainder filled in from reference TRBV7-9 and TRBJ2-7): DTGVSQNPRHKITKRGQNVTFRCDPISEHNRLYWYRQTLGQGPEFLTYFQNEAQLEKSRLLSDRFSAERPKGSFSTLEIQRTEQGDSAMYLCASSLGGQGYEQYFGPGTRLTVT.

V and J are TRBV5-1 and TRBJ2-7; the match to TRBD2 covers 11 bases. Germline V gives CDR1 SGHRS, CDR2 YFSETQ. CDR3 length: 15 amino acids. The junction had 7 bases not matched to a gene; V was cut back by 4 bases and J by 4 bases. CDR3 loop: CASSQLAGVVYEQYF. The CDR3 DNA reads as TGCGCCAGCAGCCAACTAGCGGGAGTAGTGTACGAGCAGTACTTC.

The genes are TRBV7-9 and TRBJ2-3; D ambiguous. The CDR3 extends over 14 amino acids. CDR1 and CDR2 (germline): SEHNR, FQNEAQ (reference sequence). The V end was cut by 0 bases, the J end by 4 bases, with 8 bases between. CDR3 amino acids: CASSLAQAADTQYF. The DNA for the CDR3 is TGTGCCAGCAGCTTAGCGCAGGCCGCAGATACGCAGTATTTT. Filled out from reference TRBV7-9 and TRBJ2-3, the complete variable domain reads DTGVSQNPRHKITKRGQNVTFRCDPISEHNRLYWYRQTLGQGPEFLTYFQNEAQLEKSRLLSDRFSAERPKGSFSTLEIQRTEQGDSAMYLCASSLAQAADTQYFGPGTRLTVL.

DNA for the CDR3: TGTGCCAGCAGCTTAGGGGTGAGAGCCAAAAACATTCAGTACTTC. Amino acids: CASSLGVRAKNIQYF. The chain combines TRBV13 with TRBJ2-4; no clear D gene. Germline-derived CDR1 and CDR2 are PRHDT and FYEKMQ (reference sequence). The CDR3 contains 15 residues. Trimming cost V 0 bases and J 0 bases, with 6 bases left between them.

The chain couples TRBV30 to TRBJ1-5; maybe TRBD1 (6 bases). The germline gives CDR1 GTSNPN, CDR2 SVGIG (reference sequence). CDR3 length: 15 amino acids. V was shortened by 2 bases and J by 2 bases, with 13 bases between the two germline ends. CDR3 sequence reads: CAWSTGIGGNQPQHF. The CDR3 DNA reads as TGTGCCTGGAGTACAGGGATCGGGGGCAATCAGCCCCAGCATTTT.

V and J are TRBV5-1 and TRBJ2-2; D might be TRBD2 (6 bases). The CDR3 spans 16 residues. With 1 base removed from V and 2 bases from J, the gap between germline ends came to 12 bases. Germline CDR1 is SGHRS and CDR2 is YFSETQ. CDR3 DNA sequence: TGCGCCAGCAGCTTGCGGCTAGCGAGCAACACCGGGGAGCTGTTTTTT. Its translation is CASSLRLASNTGELFF. The entire variable domain, with the rest obtained from reference TRBV5-1 and TRBJ2-2, is as follows: KAGVTQTPRYLIKTRGQQVTLSCSPISGHRSVSWYQQTPGQGLQFLFEYFSETQRNKGNFPGRFSGRQFSNSRSEMNVSTLELGDSALYLCASSLRLASNTGELFFGEGSRLTVL.

The chain carries TRBV6-5 and TRBJ1-5, with D maybe TRBD1 (5 bases). Trimming cost V 6 bases and J 0 bases, with 9 bases left between them. CDR3 length equals 14 residues. CDR1 is MNHEY and CDR2 is SVGAGI in the germline V gene. CDR3 sequence reads: CASSRQYSNQPQHF. CDR3 nucleotides: TGTGCCAGCAGCCGACAGTATAGCAATCAGCCCCAGCATTTT.

This clone occurred a few times. DNA of the CDR3: TGTGCCAGCAGTTTTCGAGGGTCGGGAGTGCTGTTTTTT. Its protein is CASSFRGSGVLFF. The chain couples TRBV28 to TRBJ1-4, with D uncertain. Germline CDR1 reads MDHEN; CDR2 reads SYDVKM. This CDR3 has 13 amino acids. V was trimmed by 3 bases and J by 14 bases, leaving 16 bases between them.

On this clone itself: One end of the junction fails to match germline, which may point to a read error. The chain links TRBV11-3 to TRBJ2-7; 7 positions match TRBD1. Per germline, CDR1 SGHNT and CDR2 YENEEA. The CDR3 contains 11 residues. The CDR3 loop reads CASSFDRETKF. The CDR3 DNA sequence: TGTGCCAGCAGCTTCGACAGGGAGACCAAGTTC.

The chain is built from TRBV28 and TRBJ2-1; TRBD2 matches at 7 bases. V lost 4 bases, J lost 5 bases, and 11 bases stayed unmatched. Germline V gene data show CDR1 as MDHEN and CDR2 as SYDVKM. The CDR3 has 16 residues. The CDR3 DNA reads as TGTGCCAGCAGTTCCGCCCATAGGGGACTACACAATGAGCAGTTCTTC. This sequence encodes CASSSAHRGLHNEQFF.

This chain connects TRBV27 to TRBJ1-2; 7 bases agree with TRBD1. Per germline, CDR1 MNHEY and CDR2 SMNVEV (reference sequence). Trimming at V came to 3 bases and at J to 10 bases, leaving 8 bases not matched to a gene. The CDR3 is 13 residues long. This CDR3 is CASSLTGPRAYTF. CDR3 nucleotides: TGTGCCAGCAGTTTGACAGGGCCTAGGGCCTACACCTTC.

J is TRBJ2-7 and V is TRBV21-1; TRBD2 reflects the table's D call only, with no check against the DNA. TRBV21-1 is termed a pseudogene. The CDR3 contains 18 residues. The CDR3 protein is CASSKARSSVVSSYEQYF. The CDR3 DNA follows: TGTGCCAGCAGCAAAGCGAGAAGCTCTGTCGTTAGCTCCTACGAGCAGTACTTC.

The V and J genes are TRBV4-3 and TRBJ2-3; weak D call: TRBD2 (5 bases). Germline assignment: CDR1 LGHNA and CDR2 YSLEER. V was shortened by 4 bases and J by 2 bases, with 7 bases between the two germline ends. The CDR3 covers 13 residues. The CDR3 protein is CASSRENTDTQYF. The CDR3, as DNA: TGCGCCAGCAGCCGGGAGAACACAGATACGCAGTATTTT.

J is TRBJ1-2 and V is TRBV27; 7 positions match TRBD1. V shed 6 bases and J 7 bases; nucleotides not matched to a gene: 8. Germline lookup yields CDR1 MNHEY and CDR2 SMNVEV (reference sequence). The CDR3 is made up of 13 amino acids. Here the CDR3 reads CASSRQGSAGYTF. The CDR3 DNA follows: TGTGCCAGCAGCCGACAGGGTTCGGCTGGCTACACCTTC.

The V and J genes are TRBV20-1 and TRBJ2-3, with D unresolved. CDR1 and CDR2 from the germline V gene are DFQATT and SNEGSKA (reference sequence). V was cut by 3 bases and J by 6 bases, with 7 bases left in between. The CDR3 has 11 residues. The CDR3 reads CSARQSDTQYF. CDR3 DNA: TGCAGTGCTAGGCAGTCGGATACGCAGTATTTT.

The rearrangement uses TRBV30 and TRBJ2-1; D may be TRBD2 (6 bases). Germline lookup yields CDR1 GTSNPN and CDR2 SVGIG (reference sequence). There are 14 residues in the CDR3. Trimming left V 6 bases short and J 7 bases short, with 19 bases between. DNA for the CDR3: TGTGCCTGTCACGGTGGGAGGACCGGGAATGAGCAGTTCTTC. Translated: CACHGGRTGNEQFF.